The rows below give T cell receptor beta chains drawn from one sample of a study of T cells in Graves' hyperthyroidism and ophthalmopathy. TCRdb processed the multiplex PCR reads anew with MiXCR; each CDR3 protein has one entry. The sample includes about 560,000 distinct CDR3 sequences, 15% to 17% of them seen just once. The sequenced material came from blood. All receptors come from a woman aged 25 to 39 with Graves' hyperthyroidism. Both conserved end residues are part of each CDR3. D genes are given only for firm matches. The listing skips clone size in some rows; elsewhere it reads once, few, many or a size class.

D: .
V: TRBV6-2/TRBV6-3
size: .
J: TRBJ1-1
DNA: TGTGCCAGCGGCAGAGGCGGCACTGAAGCTTTCTTT
CDR3: CASGRGGTEAFF

D: .
V: TRBV6-1
size: .
J: TRBJ1-1
DNA: TGTGCGATCCACAGGGCTCTTTACACTGAAGCTTTCTTT
CDR3: CAIHRALYTEAFF

D: TRBD2
V: TRBV11-2
size: many
J: TRBJ2-2
DNA: TGTGCCAGCAGCTCCCCCAGGACTAGCGGGGGGGAGCTGTTTTTT
CDR3: CASSSPRTSGGELFF

D: TRBD2
V: TRBV18
size: many
J: TRBJ2-4
DNA: TGTGCCAGCTCACCACCGGGGAGGGACATTCAGTACTTC
CDR3: CASSPPGRDIQYF

D: .
V: TRBV28
size: few
J: TRBJ2-7
DNA: TGTGCCAGCAGTCTCCCGCTAGGGCTTATCGACGAGCAGTACTTC
CDR3: CASSLPLGLIDEQYF

D: .
V: TRBV30
size: many
J: TRBJ1-5
DNA: TGTGCCTGGAGTACCGGGGTCGGTCAGCCCCAGCATTTT
CDR3: CAWSTGVGQPQHF

D: .
V: TRBV18
size: many
J: TRBJ2-7
DNA: TGTGCCAGCTCACCCGGACTCGACTACGAGCAGTACTTC
CDR3: CASSPGLDYEQYF

D: .
V: TRBV2
size: few
J: TRBJ1-4
DNA: TGTGCCAGCAGTGAAGGGATGGTACTACGGAATGAAAAACTGTTTTTT
CDR3: CASSEGMVLRNEKLFF

D: .
V: TRBV6-1
size: many
J: TRBJ2-7
DNA: TGTGCCAGCAGTGATATGTGGGAGTCCCGGGAGCAGTACTTC
CDR3: CASSDMWESREQYF

D: TRBD2
V: TRBV29-1
size: many
J: TRBJ2-7
DNA: TGCAGCGTTGCTAGCGGGAGTTTCTACGAGCAGTACTTC
CDR3: CSVASGSFYEQYF

D: .
V: TRBV18
size: many
J: TRBJ2-1
DNA: TGTGCCAGCTCACCCCCGTCCCAGCCCTTGGATGAGCAGTTCTTC
CDR3: CASSPPSQPLDEQFF

D: TRBD2
V: TRBV2
size: many
J: TRBJ2-1
DNA: TGTGCCAGCAAGACTAGCGGGAGTAGATATGAGCAGTTCTTC
CDR3: CASKTSGSRYEQFF

D: .
V: TRBV4-1
size: .
J: TRBJ1-5
DNA: TGCGCCAGCAGCCAACGACAGGCCTTAAGCAATCAGCCCCAGCATTTT
CDR3: CASSQRQALSNQPQHF

D: TRBD2
V: TRBV27
size: many
J: TRBJ2-3
DNA: TGTGCCAGCAGTCAAAGCGGGAGGACTTATACAGATACGCAGTATTTT
CDR3: CASSQSGRTYTDTQYF

D: TRBD2
V: TRBV20-1
size: many
J: TRBJ2-1
DNA: TGCAGTGCTCGCGGGACTAGTACCTTCAATGAGCAGTTCTTC
CDR3: CSARGTSTFNEQFF

D: TRBD2
V: TRBV29-1
size: .
J: TRBJ2-1
DNA: TGCAGCGATGGGCCTAGCGGGAGGAATGAGCAGTTCTTC
CDR3: CSDGPSGRNEQFF

D: TRBD2
V: TRBV27
size: many
J: TRBJ2-1
DNA: TGTGCCAGCAGTCCAGCAGCGGGAGGTTCCTACAATGAGCAGTTCTTC
CDR3: CASSPAAGGSYNEQFF

D: TRBD2
V: TRBV6-2/TRBV6-3
size: many
J: TRBJ2-1
DNA: TGTGCCAGCAGTTACCCATCTCTAGCGGGAGAGCAGTTCTTC
CDR3: CASSYPSLAGEQFF

D: .
V: TRBV11-2
size: .
J: TRBJ1-2
DNA: TGTGCCAGCAGGAAACTGAGGAGGGACGGACCTAACTATGGCTACACCTTC
CDR3: CASRKLRRDGPNYGYTF

D: .
V: TRBV3-1
size: many
J: TRBJ2-5
DNA: TGTGCCAGCAGCCAAGACCGGACAGACGTAGAGACCCAGTACTTC
CDR3: CASSQDRTDVETQYF

D: TRBD1
V: TRBV9
size: .
J: TRBJ2-3
DNA: TGTGCCAGCAGCTTCCGGGACAGGGGTGCAGATACGCAGTATTTT
CDR3: CASSFRDRGADTQYF

D: TRBD2
V: TRBV5-1
size: many
J: TRBJ2-2
DNA: TGCGCCAGCGCCGGGACTAGCGGGGTGAACACCGGGGAGCTGTTTTTT
CDR3: CASAGTSGVNTGELFF

D: TRBD1
V: TRBV6-1
size: .
J: TRBJ2-7
DNA: TGTGCCAGCAGACCCCGGGACAGGGGCCCCGAGCAGTACTTC
CDR3: CASRPRDRGPEQYF

D: .
V: TRBV9
size: .
J: TRBJ2-7
DNA: TGTGCCAGCAGCGCCCTAGGGGAGTCCGACGAGCAGTACTTC
CDR3: CASSALGESDEQYF

D: .
V: TRBV9
size: .
J: TRBJ2-3
DNA: TGTGCCAGCAGCGTAGCGGGAGTGACAGATACGCAGTATTTT
CDR3: CASSVAGVTDTQYF

D: .
V: TRBV20-1
size: few
J: TRBJ1-5
DNA: TGCAGTGCAATCGCCGGGGGACTGCATTCCAATCAGCCCCAGCATTTT
CDR3: CSAIAGGLHSNQPQHF

D: .
V: TRBV6-5
size: .
J: TRBJ1-1
DNA: TGTGCCAGCAGTTACAGAGGACGGAGTTTGTCTAAAGCTTTCTTT
CDR3: CASSYRGRSLSKAFF

D: TRBD1
V: TRBV4-2
size: .
J: TRBJ2-3
DNA: TGTGCCAGCAGCCAAGCCCCTACAGGGGCCCCTGGTACGCAGTATTTT
CDR3: CASSQAPTGAPGTQYF

D: .
V: TRBV12-3/TRBV12-4
size: .
J: TRBJ2-1
DNA: TGTGCCAGCAGCTACAGTTATGTCACAGGGAAAGCTGACAATGAGCAGTTCTTC
CDR3: CASSYSYVTGKADNEQFF

D: .
V: TRBV5-1
size: few
J: TRBJ1-1
DNA: TGCGCCAGCAGCCACGACACCACGAACACTGAAGCTTTCTTT
CDR3: CASSHDTTNTEAFF

D: .
V: TRBV5-5
size: .
J: TRBJ1-1
DNA: TGTGCCAGCCATGGGATCCGAGCCAACACTGAAGCTTTCTTT
CDR3: CASHGIRANTEAFF

D: TRBD1
V: TRBV10-3
size: few
J: TRBJ2-7
DNA: TGTGCCATCGCGACAGGGGCGGTCTACGAGCAGTACTTC
CDR3: CAIATGAVYEQYF

D: TRBD2
V: TRBV4-2
size: .
J: TRBJ2-1
DNA: TGTGCCAGCAGCCCCACCGGGGGGGGATCATACAATGAGCAGTTCTTC
CDR3: CASSPTGGGSYNEQFF

D: .
V: TRBV30
size: .
J: TRBJ1-3
DNA: TGTGCCTGGAGTCCCGGGACATATGGAAACACCATATATTTT
CDR3: CAWSPGTYGNTIYF

D: .
V: TRBV7-2
size: many
J: TRBJ2-5
DNA: TGTGCCAGCAGCCCCATGGGTCAGGGAATAGAGACCCAGTACTTC
CDR3: CASSPMGQGIETQYF

D: .
V: TRBV18
size: .
J: TRBJ1-5
DNA: TGTGCCAGCTCACTACAGGCGGATCAGCCCCAGCATTTT
CDR3: CASSLQADQPQHF

D: TRBD2
V: TRBV7-2
size: .
J: TRBJ2-5
DNA: TGTGCCAGCAGTTCAGGGACTAGCGGGGGCGGAAGAAGAGAGACCCAGTACTTC
CDR3: CASSSGTSGGGRRETQYF

D: TRBD2
V: TRBV5-4
size: .
J: TRBJ2-3
DNA: TGTGCCAGCAGCCTCGGGAGGACTAGCGGGAGCACAGATACGCAGTATTTT
CDR3: CASSLGRTSGSTDTQYF

D: .
V: TRBV20-1
size: many
J: TRBJ1-5
DNA: TGCAGTGCTAGGCTGGGCTCGGGATCGCGCAATCAGCCCCAGCATTTT
CDR3: CSARLGSGSRNQPQHF

D: .
V: TRBV18
size: few
J: TRBJ2-3
DNA: TGTGCCAGCTCGCATTCAGCAGATACGCAGTATTTT
CDR3: CASSHSADTQYF